This T cell receptor (beta chain) emerged from a study of vaccination and CD4 T cells after COVID-19. Whole-study findings and limits: Convalescent patients' vaccine-specific clones were spike mono-reactive in 304 of 307 cases.

Sequencing of DNA taken from cultured CD4+ T cells relied on the Oncomine TCR Beta short-read assay. A single record per CDR3 protein comes from TCRdb applying MiXCR to the PCR reads. The data contain tens of thousands of distinct CDR3 sequences, 60% of them singletons. Germline V gene lookup returns CDR1 SGHAT and CDR2 FQNNGV. V lost 5 bases to trimming and J lost 2 bases; unmatched junction nucleotides: 10. The CDR3 spans 16 residues. Treatment defined: approximately nine-day PBMC culture with coronavirus spike peptide pools or control peptides (ViraFEST assay). Antigen-specific T cells were expanded with peptide pools by ViraFEST, and TCRs were then sequenced. Of note for this clonotype: The antigen is not known.

Sequenced material: CD4+ T cells from blood, cultured in vitro, taken after SARS-CoV-2 vaccination. The rearrangement joins TRBV11-2 to TRBJ1-2; TRBD1 agrees at 8 bases. This sequence originates from a human donor who received a COVID-19 vaccine. The CDR3 DNA reads as TGTGCCAGCAGCGTGGGGAGACAGGGGACAAACTATGGCTACACCTTC. The encoded protein is CASSVGRQGTNYGYTF.